A selection of T cell receptor beta chains follows, all from one sample in a study of blood T cell repertoires in COVID-19. Assay: immunoSEQ multiplex PCR; the TCRdb copy retains only in-frame clones and omits some. The sample carries 190,000 or so clones, 87% recorded once. The sequencing sample was made of peripheral blood. The receptors were gathered from a woman in her late teens or twenties who had recovered from COVID-19. CDR3s include the opening cysteine and the closing phenylalanine or tryptophan. A D gene is named only where the DNA matches it firmly. Some rows mark clone size as missing; the rest say once, few, many or name a class of expanded clone.

J gene	V gene	CDR3 length	clone size	D gene	CDR3 DNA	CDR3 protein
TRBJ1-2	TRBV2	13	-	TRBD1	TGTGCCAGCAGACCGACAGGGGAGGTTGGCTACACCTTC	CASRPTGEVGYTF
TRBJ2-6	TRBV19	16	-	TRBD1	TGTGCCAGTAGTATCCAGGGGGCGGCTGGGGCCAACGTCCTGACTTTC	CASSIQGAAGANVLTF
TRBJ2-3	TRBV6-2/TRBV6-3	15	-	TRBD2	TGTGCCAGCAGTCGAAGCGGGGTTCTCACAGATACGCAGTATTTT	CASSRSGVLTDTQYF
TRBJ1-2	TRBV7-2	15	-	-	TGTGCCAGCAGTCAGATGGGGGCAAACAGAGGAGGCTACACCTTC	CASSQMGANRGGYTF
TRBJ2-3	TRBV5-1	17	-	TRBD2	TGCGCCAGCAGCTTGCTTTCTATACTAGCGGGCGCAGATACGCAGTATTTT	CASSLLSILAGADTQYF
TRBJ2-4	TRBV19	17	many	-	TGTGCCAGTAGTATATCCAACCGCGTCACAGCCAAAAACATTCAGTACTTC	CASSISNRVTAKNIQYF
TRBJ2-2	TRBV18	16	-	-	TGTGCCAGCTCACCCGGGACTGACGCCAATACCGGGGAGCTGTTTTTT	CASSPGTDANTGELFF
TRBJ2-3	TRBV7-2	15	-	-	TGTGCCAGCACCCCTCTGGCGGCCCGCACAGATACGCAGTATTTT	CASTPLAARTDTQYF
TRBJ1-1	TRBV19	14	-	-	TGTGCCAGTAGTATAACAGGGTGGGTCACTGAAGCTTTCTTT	CASSITGWVTEAFF
TRBJ2-3	TRBV23-1	13	-	-	TGCGCCCCCCAGGGTTGGGAAAAAGATACGCAGTATTTT	CAPQGWEKDTQYF
TRBJ2-3	TRBV15	15	-	-	TGTGCCACCAGGCAGGGGACGACTGGAAGGGATACGCAGTATTTT	CATRQGTTGRDTQYF
TRBJ2-5	TRBV30	17	-	-	TGTGCCTGGAGTCAGGCTGGCGGGACTCCCCTCCAAGAGACCCAGTACTTC	CAWSQAGGTPLQETQYF
TRBJ2-3	TRBV23-1	17	-	-	TGCGCCAGCAGTCAACCCCGGTGGTCCCTCCCCGCAGATACGCAGTATTTT	CASSQPRWSLPADTQYF
TRBJ1-2	TRBV18	13	-	TRBD1	TGTGCCAGCTCCGAAACGACAGGGTTCCGCTACACCTTC	CASSETTGFRYTF
TRBJ2-5	TRBV6-5	15	-	TRBD2	TGTGCCAGCAGTCAATGGACTAGCGCCGGAGAGACCCAGTACTTC	CASSQWTSAGETQYF
TRBJ2-1	TRBV5-1	16	-	TRBD1	TGCGCCAGCAGCGAAGCGCCGGGACAGACCTACAATGAGCAGTTCTTC	CASSEAPGQTYNEQFF
TRBJ1-4	TRBV5-6	15	-	TRBD1	TGTGCCAGCAGCTTGCAGGAGACAGGGAATGAAAAACTGTTTTTT	CASSLQETGNEKLFF
TRBJ1-5	TRBV12-3/TRBV12-4	13	-	TRBD1	TGTGCCAGCAGTGGACAGGGTGGCCAGCCCCAGCATTTT	CASSGQGGQPQHF
TRBJ2-7	TRBV19	13	-	-	TGTGCCAGTAGTAGAGCTACAGGGTACGAGCAGTACTTC	CASSRATGYEQYF
TRBJ2-2	TRBV24-1	14	-	-	TGTGCCACCATGGGGGGGGCGGCCACCGGGGAGCTGTTTTTT	CATMGGAATGELFF
TRBJ1-1	TRBV4-1	15	-	TRBD1	TGCGCCAGCAGCCAGCCACAGGGGGCAGCGACTGAAGCTTTCTTT	CASSQPQGAATEAFF
TRBJ2-3	TRBV7-2	15	-	-	TGTGCCAGCAGCGTCCGGGGTTCGGGCACAGATACGCAGTATTTT	CASSVRGSGTDTQYF
TRBJ1-1	TRBV20-1	10	-	-	TGCAGTCCCTTATACACTGAAGCTTTCTTT	CSPLYTEAFF